This T cell receptor (beta chain) came from a study of shared clonotypes between healthy human individuals. General study findings and limits: Blood alone was sampled, and tissue repertoires likely differ.

The CDR3 length is 13 residues. V was shortened by 5 bases and J by 2 bases, with 10 bases between the two germline ends. Germline V gene lookup returns CDR1 SEHNR and CDR2 FQNEAQ (reference sequence). The test was conducted at deep level. The assay was immunoSEQ multiplex PCR, and TCRdb's table has in-frame clones only and misses some. The repertoire holds approximately 640,000 clones, around 91% seen once, with 34% in the top ten. As to this clone: No antigen is known for it.

CD45RO+ cells joined CCR7-negative CD45RA+ TemRA cells to form CD8 memory. This clonotype was obtained from a man aged 18 to 35 in good health. Some clones in this sample may be carry-over from other donors' samples. The chain recombines TRBV7-9 with TRBJ2-7; a possible D gene is TRBD1 (5 bases). The sequencing input was memory CD8+ T cells from PBMCs. Regarding subset: CD45RO+ cells pooled with CCR7-negative TemRA cells. CDR3 sequence (DNA): TGTGCCAGCAGCGGGGCCATTACCTACGAGCAGTACTTC. Amino acid sequence: CASSGAITYEQYF.